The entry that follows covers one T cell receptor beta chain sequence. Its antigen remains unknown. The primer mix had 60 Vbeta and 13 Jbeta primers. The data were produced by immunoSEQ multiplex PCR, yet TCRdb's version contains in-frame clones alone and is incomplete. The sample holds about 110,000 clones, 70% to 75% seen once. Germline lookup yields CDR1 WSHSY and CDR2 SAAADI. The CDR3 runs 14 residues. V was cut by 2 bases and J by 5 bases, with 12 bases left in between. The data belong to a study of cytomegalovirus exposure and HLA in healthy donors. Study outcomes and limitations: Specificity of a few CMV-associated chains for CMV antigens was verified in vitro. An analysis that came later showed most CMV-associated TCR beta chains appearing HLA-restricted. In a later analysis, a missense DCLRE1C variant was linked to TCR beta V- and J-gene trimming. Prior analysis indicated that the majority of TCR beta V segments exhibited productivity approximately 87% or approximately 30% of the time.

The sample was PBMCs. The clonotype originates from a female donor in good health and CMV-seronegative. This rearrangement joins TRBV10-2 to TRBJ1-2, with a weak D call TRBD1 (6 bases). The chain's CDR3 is CASSEVTGDYGYTF. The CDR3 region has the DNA TGCGCCAGCAGTGAGGTGACAGGTGATTATGGCTACACCTTC.